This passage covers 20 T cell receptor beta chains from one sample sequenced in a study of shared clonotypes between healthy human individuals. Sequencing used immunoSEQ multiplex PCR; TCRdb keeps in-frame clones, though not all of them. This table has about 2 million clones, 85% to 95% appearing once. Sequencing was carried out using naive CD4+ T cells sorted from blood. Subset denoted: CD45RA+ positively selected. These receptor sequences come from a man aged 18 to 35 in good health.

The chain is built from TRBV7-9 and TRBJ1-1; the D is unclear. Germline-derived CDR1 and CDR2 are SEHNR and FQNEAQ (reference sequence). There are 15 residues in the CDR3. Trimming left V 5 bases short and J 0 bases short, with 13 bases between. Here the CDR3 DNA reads TGTGCCAGCAGCCCTAGAAGCAACATGAACACTGAAGCTTTCTTT. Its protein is CASSPRSNMNTEAFF.

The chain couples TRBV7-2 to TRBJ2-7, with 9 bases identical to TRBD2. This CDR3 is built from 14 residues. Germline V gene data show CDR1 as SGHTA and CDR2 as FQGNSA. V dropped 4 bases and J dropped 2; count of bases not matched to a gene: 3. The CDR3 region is CASSSGLAPYEQYF. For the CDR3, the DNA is TGTGCCAGCAGCTCGGGACTAGCCCCCTACGAGCAGTACTTC.

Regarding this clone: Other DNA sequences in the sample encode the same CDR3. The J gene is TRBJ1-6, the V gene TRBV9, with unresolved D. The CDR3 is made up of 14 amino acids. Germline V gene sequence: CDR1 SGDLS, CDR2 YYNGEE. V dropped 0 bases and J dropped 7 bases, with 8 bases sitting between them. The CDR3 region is CASSVGGANSPLHF. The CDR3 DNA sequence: TGTGCCAGCAGCGTAGGAGGAGCAAATTCACCCCTCCACTTT.

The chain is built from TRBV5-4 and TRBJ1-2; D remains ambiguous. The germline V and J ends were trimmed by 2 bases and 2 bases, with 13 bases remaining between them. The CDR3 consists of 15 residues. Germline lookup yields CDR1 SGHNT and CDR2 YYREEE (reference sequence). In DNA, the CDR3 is TGTGCCAGCAGCTTCCCTTCAACGGGGAACTATGGCTACACCTTC. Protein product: CASSFPSTGNYGYTF.

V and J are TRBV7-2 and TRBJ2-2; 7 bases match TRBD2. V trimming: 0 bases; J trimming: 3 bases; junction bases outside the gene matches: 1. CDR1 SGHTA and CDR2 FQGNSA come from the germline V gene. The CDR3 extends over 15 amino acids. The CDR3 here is CASSLAGGYTGELFF. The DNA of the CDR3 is TGTGCCAGCAGCTTAGCGGGAGGGTACACCGGGGAGCTGTTTTTT.

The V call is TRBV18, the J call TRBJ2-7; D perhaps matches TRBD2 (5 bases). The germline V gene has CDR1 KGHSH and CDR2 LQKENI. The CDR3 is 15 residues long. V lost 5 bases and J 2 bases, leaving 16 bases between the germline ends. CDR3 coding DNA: TGTGCCAGCTCAGTCATGAGGGCGGAACCCTACGAGCAGTACTTC. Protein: CASSVMRAEPYEQYF. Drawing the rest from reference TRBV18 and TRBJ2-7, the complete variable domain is NAGVMQNPRHLVRRRGQEARLRCSPMKGHSHVYWYRQLPEEGLKFMVYLQKENIIDESGMPKERFSAEFPKEGPSILRIQQVVRGDSAAYFCASSVMRAEPYEQYFGPGTRLTVT.

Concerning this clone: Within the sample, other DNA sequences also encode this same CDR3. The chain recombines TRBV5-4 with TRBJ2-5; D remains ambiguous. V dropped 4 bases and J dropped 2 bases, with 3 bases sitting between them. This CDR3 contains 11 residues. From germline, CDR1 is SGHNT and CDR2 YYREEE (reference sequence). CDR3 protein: CASSRQETQYF. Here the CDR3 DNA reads TGTGCCAGCAGCAGGCAAGAGACCCAGTACTTC.

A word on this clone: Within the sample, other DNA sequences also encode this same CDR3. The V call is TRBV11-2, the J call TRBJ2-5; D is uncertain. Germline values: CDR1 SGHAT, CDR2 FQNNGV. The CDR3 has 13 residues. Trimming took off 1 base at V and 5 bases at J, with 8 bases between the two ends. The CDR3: CASSLGERETQYF. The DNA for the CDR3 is TGTGCCAGCAGCTTAGGGGAAAGGGAGACCCAGTACTTC.

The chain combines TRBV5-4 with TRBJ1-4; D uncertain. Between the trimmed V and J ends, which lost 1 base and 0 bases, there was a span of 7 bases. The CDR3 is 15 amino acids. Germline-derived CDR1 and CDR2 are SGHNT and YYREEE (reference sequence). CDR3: CASSLRSPTNEKLFF. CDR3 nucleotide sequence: TGTGCCAGCAGCTTGCGATCTCCAACTAATGAAAAACTGTTTTTT.

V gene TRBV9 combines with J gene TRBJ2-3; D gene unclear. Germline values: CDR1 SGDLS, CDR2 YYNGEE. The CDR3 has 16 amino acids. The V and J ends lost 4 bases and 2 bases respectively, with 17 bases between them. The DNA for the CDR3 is TGTGCCAGCAGCACACCCCCCTCCTCTAACACAGATACGCAGTATTTT. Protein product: CASSTPPSSNTDTQYF. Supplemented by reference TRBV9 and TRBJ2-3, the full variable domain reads DSGVTQTPKHLITATGQRVTLRCSPRSGDLSVYWYQQSLDQGLQFLIQYYNGEERAKGNILERFSAQQFPDLHSELNLSSLELGDSALYFCASSTPPSSNTDTQYFGPGTRLTVL.

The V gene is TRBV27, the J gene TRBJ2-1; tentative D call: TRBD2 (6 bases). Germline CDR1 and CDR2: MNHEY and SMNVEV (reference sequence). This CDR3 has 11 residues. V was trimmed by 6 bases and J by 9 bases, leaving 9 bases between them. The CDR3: CASRNSGEQFF. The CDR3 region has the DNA TGTGCCAGCAGGAATAGCGGTGAGCAGTTCTTC.

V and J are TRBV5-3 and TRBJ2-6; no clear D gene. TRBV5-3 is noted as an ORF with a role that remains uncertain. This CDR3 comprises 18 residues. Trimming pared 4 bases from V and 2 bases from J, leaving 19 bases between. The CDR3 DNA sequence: TGTGCCAGAAGCCCCCTGGCAGACATCTCACCTGGGGCCAACGTCCTGACTTTC. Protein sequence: CARSPLADISPGANVLTF.

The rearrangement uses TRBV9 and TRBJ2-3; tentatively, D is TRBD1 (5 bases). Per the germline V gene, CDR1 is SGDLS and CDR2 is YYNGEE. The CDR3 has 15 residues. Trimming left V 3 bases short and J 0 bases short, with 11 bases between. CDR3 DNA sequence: TGTGCCAGCAGCGAGACAGTCCATAGCACAGATACGCAGTATTTT. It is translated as CASSETVHSTDTQYF.

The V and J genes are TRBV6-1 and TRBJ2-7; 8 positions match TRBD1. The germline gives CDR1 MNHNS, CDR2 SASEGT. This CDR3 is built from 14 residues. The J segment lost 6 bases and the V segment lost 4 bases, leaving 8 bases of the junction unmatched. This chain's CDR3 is CASSGQGPRGEQYF. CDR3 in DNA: TGTGCCAGCAGTGGACAGGGGCCCCGAGGCGAGCAGTACTTC.

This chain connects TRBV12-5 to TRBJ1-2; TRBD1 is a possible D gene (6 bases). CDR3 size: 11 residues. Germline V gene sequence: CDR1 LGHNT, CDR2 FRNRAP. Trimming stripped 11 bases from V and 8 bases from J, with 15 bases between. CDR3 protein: CAVGAGDGYTF. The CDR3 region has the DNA TGTGCTGTTGGGGCAGGGGACGGCTACACCTTC.

CDR3 DNA sequence: TGTGCCAGCAGCTTCGGGACAGGGGATCAGCCCCAGCATTTT. It encodes CASSFGTGDQPQHF. V and J are TRBV6-1 and TRBJ1-5, with 10 bases fitting TRBD1. The CDR3 covers 14 residues. From germline, CDR1 is MNHNS and CDR2 SASEGT. After removal of 6 bases from V and 5 bases from J, the junction contained 4 bases not matched to a gene.

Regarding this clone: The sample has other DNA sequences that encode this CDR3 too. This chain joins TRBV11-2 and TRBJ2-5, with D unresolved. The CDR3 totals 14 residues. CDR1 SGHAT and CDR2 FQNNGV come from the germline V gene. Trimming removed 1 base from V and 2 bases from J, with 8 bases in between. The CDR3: CASSLGTSQETQYF. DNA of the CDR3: TGTGCCAGCAGCTTAGGGACCTCGCAAGAGACCCAGTACTTC.

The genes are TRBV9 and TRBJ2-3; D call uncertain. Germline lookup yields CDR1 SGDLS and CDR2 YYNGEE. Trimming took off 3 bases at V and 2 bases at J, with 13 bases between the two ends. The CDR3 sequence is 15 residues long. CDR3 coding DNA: TGTGCCAGCAGCGGGCACCGCACGACCACAGATACGCAGTATTTT. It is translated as CASSGHRTTTDTQYF.

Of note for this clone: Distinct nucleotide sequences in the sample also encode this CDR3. The CDR3 sequence is CASSYGGISTDTQYF. The DNA of the CDR3 is TGTGCCAGCAGCTACGGGGGGATTAGCACAGATACGCAGTATTTT. The chain couples TRBV6-5 to TRBJ2-3; 7 nucleotides agree with TRBD2. The CDR3 is made up of 15 amino acids. The J segment lost 0 bases and the V segment lost 6 bases, leaving 6 bases of the junction unmatched. The germline V gene encodes CDR1 MNHEY and CDR2 SVGAGI.

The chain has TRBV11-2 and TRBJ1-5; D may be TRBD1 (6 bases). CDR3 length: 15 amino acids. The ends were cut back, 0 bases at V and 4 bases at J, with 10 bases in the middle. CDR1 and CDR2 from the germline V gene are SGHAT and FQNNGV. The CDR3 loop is CASSLEGGWNQPQHF. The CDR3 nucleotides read TGTGCCAGCAGCTTAGAAGGGGGGTGGAATCAGCCCCAGCATTTT.